The sequence of this T cell receptor (beta chain) was determined in a study of CD8 T cells in ankylosing spondylitis. TCRdb redid the calling of the 5' RACE reads with MiXCR, one entry per CDR3 protein. The table lists some 290,000 distinct CDR3 sequences, 20% of them singletons. Notes on the study in general: Reports of some motif variants in reactive arthritis synovial fluid and blood predate this one. Fewer than 10 highly homologous variants made up a TCR beta motif that seemed to typify ankylosing spondylitis blood.

This clonotype showed up many times. The antigen is unknown. The J segment lost 6 bases and the V segment lost 1 base, leaving 10 bases of the junction unmatched. The CDR3 totals 17 residues. The chain joins TRBV12-3 or TRBV12-4 to TRBJ2-3; the match to TRBD2 covers 10 bases. The clonotype originates from a male donor with ankylosing spondylitis or in good health (not recorded which). The sample taken for sequencing was blood, either unsorted or a sorted T cell fraction (not recorded which). The CDR3 DNA follows: TGTGCCAGCAGTTTAGATCTTAGGGCTAGCGGGAGTGATACGCAGTATTTT. Translating it yields CASSLDLRASGSDTQYF.